The 27 T cell receptor beta chains below all came from one sample that was sequenced in a study of T-cell memory formation after mild COVID-19. TCRdb reprocessed the 5' RACE reads via MiXCR and lists one record per CDR3 protein. The data hold roughly 120,000 distinct CDR3 sequences, with about 15% observed a single time. Sequences were obtained from PBMCs or a T cell subset sorted from them (not recorded which). These receptors all stem from an adult woman who had mild COVID-19 (a few samples of this study predate the infection). Cell type and time point are not known.

J is TRBJ2-7 and V is TRBV7-9, with D perhaps TRBD2 (6 bases). This CDR3 has 14 residues. Germline CDR1 reads SEHNR; CDR2 reads FQNEAQ (reference sequence). V gave up 4 bases and J gave up 3 bases, with 13 bases separating them. The CDR3 sequence: CASSSSAVHYEQYF. The CDR3 region has the DNA TGTGCCAGCAGCTCTAGCGCGGTGCACTACGAGCAGTACTTC.

V is TRBV7-2 and J is TRBJ1-2; D remains unclear. Germline V gene data show CDR1 as SGHTA and CDR2 as FQGNSA. V gave up 0 bases and J gave up 8 bases, with 16 bases separating them. The CDR3 runs to 15 residues. The CDR3: CASSLAQDRTRGYTF. In DNA form, the CDR3 reads TGTGCCAGCAGCTTAGCGCAGGATCGAACGCGGGGCTACACCTTC.

The CDR3 nucleotides are TGTGCCAGCAGTTCGCGGACCGGCGCGACCCAGTACTTC. It codes for CASSSRTGATQYF. V and J are TRBV12-3 or TRBV12-4 and TRBJ2-5; unclear D gene. The CDR3 loop spans 13 amino acids. V was clipped by 4 bases and J by 7 bases, with 13 bases between them.

This clonotype was found many times. The chain combines TRBV7-9 with TRBJ2-1; D might be TRBD1 or TRBD2, each matching 5 bases. V gave up 3 bases and J gave up 6 bases, with 9 bases separating them. Per the germline V gene, CDR1 is SEHNR and CDR2 is FQNEAQ (reference sequence). The CDR3 has 13 residues. The CDR3 sequence: CASSFGGTNEQFF. CDR3 nucleotide sequence: TGTGCCAGCAGCTTTGGGGGAACCAATGAGCAGTTCTTC.

V gene TRBV7-2 combines with J gene TRBJ2-7; 10 nucleotides align to TRBD2. The CDR3 is made up of 16 amino acids. V lost 1 base, J lost 5 bases, and 8 bases stayed unmatched. Germline assignment: CDR1 SGHTA and CDR2 FQGNSA. Here the CDR3 DNA reads TGTGCCAGCAGCTTAGTGCTAGCGGGAGCTTTTGACGAGCAGTACTTC. Its translation: CASSLVLAGAFDEQYF.

Only a few counts were recorded for this clonotype. The chain links TRBV3-1 to TRBJ2-7; no definite D call. Germline CDR1 LGHDT, CDR2 YNNKEL (reference sequence). The CDR3 extends over 15 amino acids. V lost 5 bases to trimming and J lost 2 bases, with 16 bases between them. The CDR3 region is CASSAPGSGTYEQYF. CDR3 DNA: TGTGCCAGCAGCGCTCCAGGCAGTGGGACCTACGAGCAGTACTTC.

DNA of the CDR3: TGTGCCAGCATCATCGATGGAGGGTACGAGCAGTACTTC. As protein: CASIIDGGYEQYF. This sequence joins TRBV28 and TRBJ2-7, with D possibly being TRBD2 (6 bases). Germline lookup yields CDR1 MDHEN and CDR2 SYDVKM. This CDR3 is built from 13 residues. V shed 7 bases and J shed 4 bases, with 14 bases lying between them.

In its sample, this clonotype was seen a few times. The chain recombines TRBV9 with TRBJ1-6; TRBD1 agrees at 10 bases. V was clipped by 3 bases and J by 6 bases; unmatched bases: 3. Looked up from germline, CDR1 is SGDLS and CDR2 is YYNGEE. The CDR3 has 15 amino acids. The CDR3 spells CASSAGTGVNSPLHF. The CDR3 bases are TGTGCCAGCAGCGCTGGGACAGGGGTTAATTCACCCCTCCACTTT.

This clonotype showed up just a few times. The chain is built from TRBV6-4 and TRBJ2-2; possible D gene TRBD1, 6 bases. V was cut by 6 bases and J by 0 bases, with 8 bases left in between. This CDR3 region has 14 residues. Germline loops: CDR1 MRHNA, CDR2 SNTAGT. The CDR3 reads CASRGHSNTGELFF. The CDR3 DNA follows: TGTGCCAGCAGGGGACATTCGAACACCGGGGAGCTGTTTTTT.

The chain uses TRBV18 and TRBJ2-1; D may be TRBD2 (6 bases). The CDR3 is made up of 15 amino acids. Germline V gene lookup returns CDR1 KGHSH and CDR2 LQKENI. V lost 2 bases, J lost 0 bases, and 8 bases lay in between. The CDR3 spells CASSPVGSSYNEQFF. The DNA of the CDR3 is TGTGCCAGCTCACCAGTCGGGAGCTCCTACAATGAGCAGTTCTTC.

This clonotype was seen ten or more times. The rearrangement joins TRBV29-1 to TRBJ2-1; D is unclear. Looked up from germline, CDR1 is SQVTM and CDR2 is ANQGSEA. Trimming cost V 1 base and J 12 bases, with 13 bases left between them. The CDR3 consists of 12 residues. CDR3 DNA sequence: TGCAGCGTTGAAGCCTTTACCCTGGGGCAGTTCTTC. Protein: CSVEAFTLGQFF.

This clonotype was observed a handful of times. This chain links TRBV27 with TRBJ1-2, with 9 bases lining up with TRBD1. The CDR3 totals 14 residues. In germline, CDR1 is MNHEY, CDR2 SMNVEV (reference sequence). Trimming took 6 bases from V and 7 from J; bases not matched to a gene: 9. CDR3 DNA sequence: TGTGCCAGCAGGGGAAGACAGGGGGGTGGTGGCTACACCTTC. This sequence encodes CASRGRQGGGGYTF.

The sample holds a few counts of this clonotype. The genes are TRBV5-1 and TRBJ1-4; 7 nucleotides agree with TRBD1. There are 15 residues in the CDR3. Germline V gives CDR1 SGHRS, CDR2 YFSETQ. V was clipped by 1 base and J by 6 bases; unmatched bases: 6. The CDR3 region has the DNA TGCGCCAGCAGCTTGCCGACAGGGTTGGATGAAAAACTGTTTTTT. Translating gives CASSLPTGLDEKLFF. Full variable domain (rest looked up from reference TRBV5-1 and TRBJ1-4): KAGVTQTPRYLIKTRGQQVTLSCSPISGHRSVSWYQQTPGQGLQFLFEYFSETQRNKGNFPGRFSGRQFSNSRSEMNVSTLELGDSALYLCASSLPTGLDEKLFFGSGTQLSVL.

The chain recombines TRBV29-1 with TRBJ2-7; no reliable D call. The CDR3 totals 10 residues. Germline values: CDR1 SQVTM, CDR2 ANQGSEA. V lost 7 bases to trimming and J lost 5 bases, with 9 bases between them. CDR3 in DNA: TGCAGCGCTCCGACCCACGAGCAGTACTTC. The encoded protein is CSAPTHEQYF.

CDR3 sequence: CASSLGLAGPRRDTQYF. CDR3 nucleotide sequence: TGTGCCAGCAGCTTAGGACTAGCGGGGCCTCGGAGGGATACGCAGTATTTT. J is TRBJ2-3 and V is TRBV7-9, with 11 bases matching TRBD2. CDR3 size: 17 residues. Looked up from germline, CDR1 is SEHNR and CDR2 is FQNEAQ (reference sequence). With V trimmed by 1 base and J by 6 bases, 9 bases remained unmatched.

The chain employs TRBV7-2 and TRBJ2-3; 9 nucleotides align to TRBD2. Germline V gene sequence: CDR1 SGHTA, CDR2 FQGNSA. The CDR3 runs 17 residues. J was trimmed by 3 bases and V by 5 bases; bases with no gene match: 12. The DNA of the CDR3 is TGTGCCAGCAGCCTGGGTAGCGGGAGTTGGAGAACAGATACGCAGTATTTT. It specifies CASSLGSGSWRTDTQYF.

This sequence joins TRBV12-3 or TRBV12-4 and TRBJ2-2, with 8 bases aligning to TRBD2. V lost 3 bases, J lost 0 bases, and 3 bases stayed unmatched. This CDR3 comprises 16 residues. The chain's CDR3 is CASSFSAGANTGELFF. Here the CDR3 DNA reads TGTGCCAGCAGTTTCTCAGCGGGGGCGAACACCGGGGAGCTGTTTTTT.

This clonotype was seen more than once but under ten times. V gene TRBV7-2 combines with J gene TRBJ2-3; TRBD2 aligns across 8 bases. Germline V lookup: CDR1 SGHTA, CDR2 FQGNSA. There are 15 residues in the CDR3. The V and J ends lost 5 bases and 0 bases, in that order; junction bases with no gene match: 4. The DNA for the CDR3 is TGTGCCAGCAGCCCGGGGGGGACTAGCACAGATACGCAGTATTTT. Protein product: CASSPGGTSTDTQYF. Complete variable domain (other parts from reference TRBV7-2 and TRBJ2-3): GAGVSQSPSNKVTEKGKDVELRCDPISGHTALYWYRQSLGQGLEFLIYFQGNSAPDKSGLPSDRFSAERTGGSVSTLTIQRTQQEDSAVYLCASSPGGTSTDTQYFGPGTRLTVL.

The chain recombines TRBV24-1 with TRBJ2-7; D possibly corresponds to TRBD1 (7 bases). Germline assignment: CDR1 KGHDR and CDR2 SFDVKD. Trimming removed 2 bases at V and 4 bases at J, with 14 bases between. The CDR3 covers 15 residues. The CDR3 nucleotides read TGTGCCACCAGTGATTCGACAGGGAGGTGGTACGAGCAGTACTTC. Translated, it gives CATSDSTGRWYEQYF.

For the CDR3, the DNA is TGTGCCAGCAGCCGCTCGGGATACCAAGAGACCCAGTACTTC. This translates into CASSRSGYQETQYF. The chain carries TRBV11-2 and TRBJ2-5; TRBD2 might be the D (5 bases). The CDR3 has 14 residues. CDR1 is SGHAT and CDR2 is FQNNGV in the germline V gene. V was cut by 5 bases and J by 0 bases, with 10 bases left in between.

The sample holds many counts of this clonotype. This chain links TRBV7-6 with TRBJ2-7, with TRBD2 identical over 8 bases. The CDR3 extends over 15 amino acids. Germline V gene lookup returns CDR1 SGHVS and CDR2 FNYEAQ. V was clipped by 1 base and J by 3 bases; unmatched bases: 5. CDR3 DNA sequence: TGTGCCAGCAGCTTAGAGTCGGGGGGGATCTACGAGCAGTACTTC. Residues: CASSLESGGIYEQYF.

This clonotype has a handful of counts. CDR3 coding DNA: TGTGCCAGCAGCCCGATTTTCACCCTCCTGGGGGAGCAGTACTTC. Translating gives CASSPIFTLLGEQYF. V is TRBV3-1 and J is TRBJ2-7; D gene unclear. The length of the CDR3 is 15 residues. Trimming cost V 4 bases and J 7 bases, with 20 bases left between them. Germline loops: CDR1 LGHDT, CDR2 YNNKEL (reference sequence).

This clonotype was observed a single time. The CDR3 reads CATKTLGQFHTEAFF. CDR3 bases: TGTGCCACCAAAACCCTGGGGCAGTTTCACACTGAAGCTTTCTTT. The V and J genes are TRBV19 and TRBJ1-1; weak D call: TRBD1 (5 bases). The CDR3 runs to 15 residues. CDR1 and CDR2 from the germline V gene are LNHDA and SQIVND (reference sequence). V lost 10 bases and J lost 3, with 21 bases in between.

The chain is built from TRBV14 and TRBJ1-1; D gene unclear. The CDR3 consists of 13 residues. Trimming cost V 1 base and J 6 bases, with 9 bases left between them. The V gene's germline CDR1 is SGHDN and CDR2 FVKESK. The CDR3 region has the DNA TGTGCCAGCAGCCAAGCCTTATTGTCTGAAGCTTTCTTT. As protein: CASSQALLSEAFF.

The chain combines TRBV2 with TRBJ2-7, with 13 bases lining up with TRBD2. CDR3 size: 14 residues. CDR1 and CDR2 (germline): SNHLY, FYNNEI. With 7 bases clipped from V and 7 bases from J, the junction kept 7 bases outside the gene matches. The CDR3 coding sequence is TGTGCCAGCAAGTCCTGGACTAGCGGGGGAGAGCAGTACTTC. It yields the protein CASKSWTSGGEQYF.

This CDR3 reads CASSYSSPQGYTF. In nucleotides, the CDR3 is TGTGCCAGCAGTTACTCGTCACCACAAGGCTACACCTTC. This chain links TRBV6-5 with TRBJ1-2; D ambiguous. This CDR3 comprises 13 residues. Germline V gives CDR1 MNHEY, CDR2 SVGAGI. V was clipped by 0 bases and J by 8 bases, with 10 bases between them.

V usage is TRBV9 and J usage is TRBJ2-7, with 10 bases aligning to TRBD1. Germline CDR1 is SGDLS and CDR2 is YYNGEE. CDR3 length: 15 amino acids. Germline trimming cut 3 bases from V and 4 bases from J; bases unmatched to any gene: 7. The CDR3 sequence is CASSAVRDRGYEQYF. In DNA form, the CDR3 reads TGTGCCAGCAGCGCCGTCCGGGACAGGGGTTACGAGCAGTACTTC.